This TCR beta chain comes out of a study of vaccination effects on CD4 cells after COVID-19. Study at large: Following the second dose by a median of 72 days, the post-vaccine samples were obtained.

This table comes from immunoSEQ multiplex PCR, and its TCRdb copy is limited to in-frame clones, with some not included. Here the sample spans fewer than 85,000 clones, 76% being singletons. After expansion with viral peptide pools in the ViraFEST assay, antigen-specific CD4+ T cells were sequenced. Following 10 days of culture, CD4+ T cells were isolated. Participants were given two doses of BNT162b2 or mRNA-1273 vaccine. The healthy vaccine recipients, who had no prior SARS-CoV-2 infection, showed negative nucleocapsid antibodies. V was pared by 8 bases and J by 6 bases, with 16 bases between. Germline CDR1 and CDR2: GTSNPN and SVGIG (reference sequence). This CDR3 is 13 amino acids long. About this clone: Its target is not known.

The receptor was isolated from a human donor who received a COVID-19 vaccine. The chain joins TRBV30 to TRBJ1-4; D is undetermined. The material was CD4+ T cells from PBMCs cultured with HCoV-OC43 spike peptides, obtained after COVID-19 vaccination. Regarding subset: HCoV-OC43 spike overlapping peptide pool stimulation. The CDR3 region is CAAAGKRDEKLFF. The DNA of the CDR3 is TGTGCCGCCGCCGGGAAGAGGGATGAAAAACTGTTTTTT.